This T cell receptor (beta chain) was documented in a study of control samples from healthy donors and cancer patients. This CDR3 is built from 16 residues. Looked up from germline, CDR1 is SGHRS and CDR2 is YFSETQ. V was trimmed by 4 bases and J by 0 bases, leaving 14 bases between them. The protocol was immunoSEQ multiplex PCR, while the TCRdb copy is restricted to in-frame clones and leaves out a portion. The table lists 200,000 or so clones, about 90% of them singletons. This chain links TRBV5-1 with TRBJ2-1, with a weak D call TRBD1 (6 bases). Source material: blood. The TCR comes from a man aged 25 to 40 in good health. The CDR3 coding sequence is TGCGCCAGCAGCACCGGGCTCAGGGGCTCCTACAATGAGCAGTTCTTC. As protein: CASSTGLRGSYNEQFF.